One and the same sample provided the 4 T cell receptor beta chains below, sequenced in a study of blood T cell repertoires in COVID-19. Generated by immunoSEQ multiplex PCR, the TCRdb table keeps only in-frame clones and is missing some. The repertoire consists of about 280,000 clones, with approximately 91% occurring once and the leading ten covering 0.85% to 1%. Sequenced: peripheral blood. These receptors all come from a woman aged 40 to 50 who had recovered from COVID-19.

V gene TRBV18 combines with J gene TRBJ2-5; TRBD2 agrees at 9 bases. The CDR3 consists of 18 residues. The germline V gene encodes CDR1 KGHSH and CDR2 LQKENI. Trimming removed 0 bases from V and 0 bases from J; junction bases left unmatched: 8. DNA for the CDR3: TGTGCCAGCTCACCACCGGGGCTAGCGGGGACGTACCAAGAGACCCAGTACTTC. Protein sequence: CASSPPGLAGTYQETQYF. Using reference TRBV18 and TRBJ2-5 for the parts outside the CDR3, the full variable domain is NAGVMQNPRHLVRRRGQEARLRCSPMKGHSHVYWYRQLPEEGLKFMVYLQKENIIDESGMPKERFSAEFPKEGPSILRIQQVVRGDSAAYFCASSPPGLAGTYQETQYFGPGTRLLVL.

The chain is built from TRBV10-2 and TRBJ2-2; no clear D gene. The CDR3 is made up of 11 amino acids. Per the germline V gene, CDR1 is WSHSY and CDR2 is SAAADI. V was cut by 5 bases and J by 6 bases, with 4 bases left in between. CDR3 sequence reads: CASSRPGELFF. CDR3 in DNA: TGCGCCAGCAGTCGTCCCGGGGAGCTGTTTTTT.

DNA for the CDR3: TGTGCCAGCAGTTACGGGGGGGGCCCTTCCGAGCAGTACTTC. Translating it yields CASSYGGGPSEQYF. The chain has TRBV6-5 and TRBJ2-7; D may be TRBD2 (7 bases). Germline loops: CDR1 MNHEY, CDR2 SVGAGI. This CDR3 is built from 14 residues. Deletions cut 2 bases from V and 6 bases from J, with 14 bases between.

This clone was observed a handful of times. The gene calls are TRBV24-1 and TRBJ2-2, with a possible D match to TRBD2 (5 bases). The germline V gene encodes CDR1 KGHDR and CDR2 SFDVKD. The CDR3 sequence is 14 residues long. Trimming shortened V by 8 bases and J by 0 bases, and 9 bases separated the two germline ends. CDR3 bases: TGTGCCACCAAGGACGGGACGAACACCGGGGAGCTGTTTTTT. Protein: CATKDGTNTGELFF.